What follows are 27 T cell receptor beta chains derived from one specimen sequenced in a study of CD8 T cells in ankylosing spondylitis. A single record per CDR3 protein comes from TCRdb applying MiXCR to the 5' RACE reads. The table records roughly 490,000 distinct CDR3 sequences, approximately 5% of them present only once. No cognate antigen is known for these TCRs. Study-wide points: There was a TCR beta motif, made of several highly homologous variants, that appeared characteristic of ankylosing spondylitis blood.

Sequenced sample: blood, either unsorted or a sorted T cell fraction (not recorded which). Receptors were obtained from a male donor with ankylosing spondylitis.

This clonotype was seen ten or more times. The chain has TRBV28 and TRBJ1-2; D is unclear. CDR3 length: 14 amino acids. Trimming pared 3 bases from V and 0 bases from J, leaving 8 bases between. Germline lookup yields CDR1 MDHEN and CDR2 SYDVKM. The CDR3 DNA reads TGTGCCAGCAGTTTGGTGAACGCTAACTATGGCTACACCTTC. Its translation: CASSLVNANYGYTF.

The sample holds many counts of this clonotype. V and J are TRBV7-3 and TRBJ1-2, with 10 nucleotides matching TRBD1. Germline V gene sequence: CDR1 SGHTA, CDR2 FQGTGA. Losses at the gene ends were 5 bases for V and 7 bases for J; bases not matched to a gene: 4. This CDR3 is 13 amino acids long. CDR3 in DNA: TGTGCCAGCAGCCCGACAGGGGGCTCTGGCTACACCTTC. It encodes CASSPTGGSGYTF.

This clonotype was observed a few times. The DNA of the CDR3 is TGTGCCAGCAGGGGATCCGGGACTAGTTCTTCCTACGAGCAGTACTTC. Translating gives CASRGSGTSSSYEQYF. The chain carries TRBV28 and TRBJ2-7, with 8 bases lining up with TRBD2. Germline V gene data show CDR1 as MDHEN and CDR2 as SYDVKM. CDR3 size: 16 residues. The V and J ends lost 6 bases and 1 base, in that order; junction bases with no gene match: 11.

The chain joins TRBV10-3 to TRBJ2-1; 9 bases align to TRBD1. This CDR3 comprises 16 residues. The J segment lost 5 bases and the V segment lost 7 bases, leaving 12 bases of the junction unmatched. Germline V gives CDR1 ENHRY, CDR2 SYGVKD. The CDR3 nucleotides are TGTGCCATCACTAGTTCCGGGACAGGGAAGAACAATGAGCAGTTCTTC. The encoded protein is CAITSSGTGKNNEQFF.

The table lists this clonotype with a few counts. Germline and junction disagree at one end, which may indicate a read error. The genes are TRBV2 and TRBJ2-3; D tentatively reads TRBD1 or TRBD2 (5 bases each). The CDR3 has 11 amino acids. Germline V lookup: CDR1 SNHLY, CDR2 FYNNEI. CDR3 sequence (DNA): TGTGCCAGCAGTGAAGAAGGGACGGACTGGTTT. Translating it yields CASSEEGTDWF.

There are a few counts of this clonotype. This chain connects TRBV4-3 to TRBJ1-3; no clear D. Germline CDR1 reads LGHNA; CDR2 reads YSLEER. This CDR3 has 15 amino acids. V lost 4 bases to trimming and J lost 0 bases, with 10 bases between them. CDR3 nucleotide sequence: TGCGCCAGCAGCCCGGGCGGCCGCTCTGGAAACACCATATATTTT. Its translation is CASSPGGRSGNTIYF.

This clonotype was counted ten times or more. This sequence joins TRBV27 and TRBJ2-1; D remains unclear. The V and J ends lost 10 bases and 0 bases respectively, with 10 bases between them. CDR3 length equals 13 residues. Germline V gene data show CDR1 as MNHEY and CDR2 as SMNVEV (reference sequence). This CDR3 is CATLETSYNEQFF. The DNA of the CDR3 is TGTGCCACCCTTGAAACCTCCTACAATGAGCAGTTCTTC.

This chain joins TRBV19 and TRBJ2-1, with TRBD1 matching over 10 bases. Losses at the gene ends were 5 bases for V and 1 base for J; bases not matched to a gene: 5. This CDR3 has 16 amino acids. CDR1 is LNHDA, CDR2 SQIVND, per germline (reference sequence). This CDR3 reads CASSPRTGGSYNEQFF. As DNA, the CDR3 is TGTGCCAGTAGTCCTCGGACAGGGGGATCCTACAATGAGCAGTTCTTC.

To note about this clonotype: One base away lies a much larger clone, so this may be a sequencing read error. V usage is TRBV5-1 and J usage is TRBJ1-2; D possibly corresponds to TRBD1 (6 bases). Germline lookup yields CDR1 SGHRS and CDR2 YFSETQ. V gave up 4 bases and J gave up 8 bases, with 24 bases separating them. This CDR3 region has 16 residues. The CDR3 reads CASSLRPGQYERGYTF. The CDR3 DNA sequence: TGCGCCAGCAGCCTCAGACCGGGACAATACGAGCGGGGCTACACCTTC. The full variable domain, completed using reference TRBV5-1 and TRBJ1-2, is KAGVTQTPRYLIKTRGQQVTLSCSPISGHRSVSWYQQTPGQGLQFLFEYFSETQRNKGNFPGRFSGRQFSNSRSEMNVSTLELGDSALYLCASSLRPGQYERGYTFGSGTRLTVV.

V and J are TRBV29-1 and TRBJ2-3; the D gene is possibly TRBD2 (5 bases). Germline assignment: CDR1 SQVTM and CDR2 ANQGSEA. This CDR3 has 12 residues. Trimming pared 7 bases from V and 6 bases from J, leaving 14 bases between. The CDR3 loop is CSARTETDTQYF. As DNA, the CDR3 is TGCAGCGCGCGGACTGAAACCGATACGCAGTATTTT.

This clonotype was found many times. CDR3: CASSVTYSTNEKLFF. As DNA, the CDR3 is TGCGCCAGCAGCGTAACCTATTCAACTAATGAAAAACTGTTTTTT. The chain has TRBV5-1 and TRBJ1-4; no clear D gene. This CDR3 comprises 15 residues. V lost 4 bases and J 0 bases, leaving 10 bases between the germline ends. The V gene's germline CDR1 is SGHRS and CDR2 YFSETQ.

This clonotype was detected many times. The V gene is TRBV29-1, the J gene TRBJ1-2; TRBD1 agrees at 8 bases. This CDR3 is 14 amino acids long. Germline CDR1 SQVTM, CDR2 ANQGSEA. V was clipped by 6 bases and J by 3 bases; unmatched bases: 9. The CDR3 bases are TGCAGCGTAGAGGATTACAGGGGGGACTATGGCTACACCTTC. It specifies CSVEDYRGDYGYTF.

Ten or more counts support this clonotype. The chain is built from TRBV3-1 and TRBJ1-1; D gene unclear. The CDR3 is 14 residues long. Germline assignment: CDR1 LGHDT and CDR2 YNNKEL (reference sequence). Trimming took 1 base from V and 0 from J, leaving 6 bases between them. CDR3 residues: CASSQGRVNTEAFF. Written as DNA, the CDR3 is TGTGCCAGCAGCCAAGGTCGAGTGAACACTGAAGCTTTCTTT. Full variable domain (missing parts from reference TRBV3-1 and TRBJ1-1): DTAVSQTPKYLVTQMGNDKSIKCEQNLGHDTMYWYKQDSKKFLKIMFSYNNKELIINETVPNRFSPKSPDKAHLNLHINSLELGDSAVYFCASSQGRVNTEAFFGQGTRLTVV.

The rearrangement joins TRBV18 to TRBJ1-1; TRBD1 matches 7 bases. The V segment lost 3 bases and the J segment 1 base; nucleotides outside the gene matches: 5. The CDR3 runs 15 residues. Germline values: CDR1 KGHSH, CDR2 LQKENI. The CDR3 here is CASSPGTATNTEAFF. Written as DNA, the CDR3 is TGTGCCAGCTCACCTGGGACAGCTACGAACACTGAAGCTTTCTTT.

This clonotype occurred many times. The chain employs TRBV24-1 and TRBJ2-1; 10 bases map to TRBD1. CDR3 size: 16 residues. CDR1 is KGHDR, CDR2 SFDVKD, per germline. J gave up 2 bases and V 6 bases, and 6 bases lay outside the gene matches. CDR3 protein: CATSRRDRGTYNEQFF. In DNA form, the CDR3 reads TGTGCCACCAGTCGCAGGGACAGGGGAACCTACAATGAGCAGTTCTTC.

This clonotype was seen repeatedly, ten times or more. In DNA form, the CDR3 reads TGTGCCACCAGCAGGAGCCCTAGCGGAGTCACAGATACGCAGTATTTT. It yields the protein CATSRSPSGVTDTQYF. The rearrangement joins TRBV15 to TRBJ2-3, with 7 bases that match TRBD2. Trimming took 3 bases from V and 2 from J; bases not matched to a gene: 8. CDR3 length equals 16 residues. The germline CDR1 and CDR2 sequences are LNHNV and YYDKDF (reference sequence).

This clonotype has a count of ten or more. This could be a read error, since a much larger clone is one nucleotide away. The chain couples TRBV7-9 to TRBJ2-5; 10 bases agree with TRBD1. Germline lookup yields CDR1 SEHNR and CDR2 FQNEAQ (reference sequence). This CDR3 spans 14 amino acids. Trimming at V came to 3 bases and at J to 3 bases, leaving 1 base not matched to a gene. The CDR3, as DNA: TGTGCCAGCAGCTTGACAGGGGGCAAAGAGACCCAGTACTTC. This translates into CASSLTGGKETQYF.

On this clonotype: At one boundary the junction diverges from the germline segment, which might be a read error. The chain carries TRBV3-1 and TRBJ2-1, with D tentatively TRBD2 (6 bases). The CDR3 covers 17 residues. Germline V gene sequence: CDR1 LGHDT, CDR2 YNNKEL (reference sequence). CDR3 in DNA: TGTGCCACCAGCCAAGATAAGGGTCTAGCGACTTACAATGAGCAGTTCTTC. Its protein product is CATSQDKGLATYNEQFF.

CDR3 sequence reads: CASTHRTGGNEQYF. The CDR3 bases are TGTGCCAGCACTCACCGGACAGGGGGCAACGAGCAGTACTTC. The chain couples TRBV6-1 to TRBJ2-7; 11 bases line up with TRBD1. The CDR3 is 14 residues long. Germline loops: CDR1 MNHNS, CDR2 SASEGT. Trimming cost V 7 bases and J 5 bases; bases outside gene matches: 7.

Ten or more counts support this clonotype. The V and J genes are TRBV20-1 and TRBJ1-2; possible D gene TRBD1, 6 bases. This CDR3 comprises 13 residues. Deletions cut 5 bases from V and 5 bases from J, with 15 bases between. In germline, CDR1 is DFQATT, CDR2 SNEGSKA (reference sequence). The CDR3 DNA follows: TGCAGTGCTGCCGCGGGGGGCTGGTATGGCTACACCTTC. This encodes CSAAAGGWYGYTF.

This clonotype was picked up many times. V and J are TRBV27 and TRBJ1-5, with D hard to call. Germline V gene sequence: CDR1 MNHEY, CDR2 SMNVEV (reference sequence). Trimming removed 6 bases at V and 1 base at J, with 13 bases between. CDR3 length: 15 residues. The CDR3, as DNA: TGTGCCAGCAGCCCTCGACTTACAAGCAATCAGCCCCAGCATTTT. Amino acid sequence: CASSPRLTSNQPQHF.

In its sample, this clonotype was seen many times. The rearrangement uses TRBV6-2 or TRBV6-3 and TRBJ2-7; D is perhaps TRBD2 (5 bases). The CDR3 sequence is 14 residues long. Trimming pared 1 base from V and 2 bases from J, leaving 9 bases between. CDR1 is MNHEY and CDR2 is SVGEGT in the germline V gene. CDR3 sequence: CASSYLPGTYEQYF. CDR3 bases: TGTGCCAGCAGTTACTTGCCGGGGACCTACGAGCAGTACTTC.

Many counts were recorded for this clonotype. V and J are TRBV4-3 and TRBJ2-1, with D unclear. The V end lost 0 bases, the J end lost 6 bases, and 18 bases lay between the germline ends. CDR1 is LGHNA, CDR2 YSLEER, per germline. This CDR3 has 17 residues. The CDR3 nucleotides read TGCGCCAGCAGCCAAGATTCCACTCACCTAAACCCCAATGAGCAGTTCTTC. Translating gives CASSQDSTHLNPNEQFF.

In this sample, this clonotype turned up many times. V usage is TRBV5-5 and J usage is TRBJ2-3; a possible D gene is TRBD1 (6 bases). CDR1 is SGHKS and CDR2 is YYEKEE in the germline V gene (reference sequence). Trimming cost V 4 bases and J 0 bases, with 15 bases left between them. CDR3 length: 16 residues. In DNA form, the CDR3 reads TGTGCCAGCAGCCTAGGGGGTACCCCTAGCACAGATACGCAGTATTTT. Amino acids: CASSLGGTPSTDTQYF.

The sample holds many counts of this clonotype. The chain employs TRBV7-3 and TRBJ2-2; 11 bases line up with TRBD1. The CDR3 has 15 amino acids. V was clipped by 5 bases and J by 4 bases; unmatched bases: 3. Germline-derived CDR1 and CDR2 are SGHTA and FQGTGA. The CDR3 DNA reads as TGTGCCAGCAGCCCGGACAGGGGGCGCACCGGGGAGCTGTTTTTT. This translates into CASSPDRGRTGELFF.

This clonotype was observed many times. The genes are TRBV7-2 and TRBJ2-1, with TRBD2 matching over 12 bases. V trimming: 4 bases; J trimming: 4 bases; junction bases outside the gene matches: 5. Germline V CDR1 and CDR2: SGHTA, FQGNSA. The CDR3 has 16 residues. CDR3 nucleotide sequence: TGTGCCAGCAGCTCACCGACTAGCGGGAGATACAATGAGCAGTTCTTC. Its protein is CASSSPTSGRYNEQFF.

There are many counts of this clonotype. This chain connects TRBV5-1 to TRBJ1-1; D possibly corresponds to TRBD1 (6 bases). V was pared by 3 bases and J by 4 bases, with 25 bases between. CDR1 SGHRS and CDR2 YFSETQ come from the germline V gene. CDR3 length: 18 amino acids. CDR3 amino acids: CASSSGRWGAIGGTEAFF. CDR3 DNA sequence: TGCGCCAGCAGCTCGGGGAGGTGGGGGGCGATTGGCGGCACTGAAGCTTTCTTT.